These 8 T cell receptor beta chains were all obtained from the same sample, sequenced in a study of T cell responses to AZD1222 COVID-19 vaccine. Profiling relied on immunoSEQ multiplex PCR, and the TCRdb table lists in-frame clones only, not all of them. The sample has about 81,000 clones, about 90% seen once. The source was peripheral blood, collected on day 0 of AZD1222 vaccination. These receptor sequences come from an adult in good health.

V usage is TRBV11-2 and J usage is TRBJ2-7, with TRBD1 matching over 8 bases. Trimming took 0 bases from V and 2 from J; bases not matched to a gene: 0. CDR3 size: 14 residues. Germline CDR1 and CDR2: SGHAT and FQNNGV. The CDR3 region has the DNA TGTGCCAGCAGCTTAGAACAGGGGGCCTACGAGCAGTACTTC. This codes for CASSLEQGAYEQYF.

In nucleotides, the CDR3 is TGTGCCAGCAGCCAACAGTCCTATGGCTACACCTTC. It is translated as CASSQQSYGYTF. The chain employs TRBV14 and TRBJ1-2; no clear D gene. Germline values: CDR1 SGHDN, CDR2 FVKESK. Trimming took off 2 bases at V and 4 bases at J, with 5 bases between the two ends. This CDR3 has 12 amino acids.

The chain uses TRBV6-5 and TRBJ2-7; TRBD1 aligns across 7 bases. V lost 7 bases to trimming and J lost 2 bases; unmatched junction nucleotides: 11. The germline CDR1 and CDR2 sequences are MNHEY and SVGAGI. The CDR3 has 15 residues. The CDR3 region has the DNA TGTGCCAGCACCCGATACAGGGGCCCCACCTACGAGCAGTACTTC. As protein: CASTRYRGPTYEQYF.

J is TRBJ2-7 and V is TRBV29-1; D is possibly TRBD1 (5 bases). The CDR3 consists of 13 residues. V was clipped by 3 bases and J by 2 bases, with 11 bases between them. Germline CDR1 is SQVTM and CDR2 is ANQGSEA. CDR3 region: CSVDAGFPYEQYF. CDR3 in DNA: TGCAGCGTTGATGCAGGGTTCCCCTACGAGCAGTACTTC.

This clone was counted between two and nine times. The V call is TRBV4-3, the J call TRBJ2-3; 10 bases align to TRBD1. Germline CDR1 and CDR2: LGHNA and YSLEER. Unmatched junction bases numbered 9, after V lost 6 bases and J lost 3 bases. This CDR3 region has 16 residues. CDR3 in DNA: TGCGCCAGCAGTAGGCGAGGACAGGGGGTAACAGATACGCAGTATTTT. As protein: CASSRRGQGVTDTQYF.

The chain links TRBV7-8 to TRBJ2-7; 10 bases are a match to TRBD2. There are 16 residues in the CDR3. Germline loops: CDR1 SGHVS, CDR2 FQNEAQ. J lost 4 bases, V lost 4 bases, and 10 bases had no gene match. DNA of the CDR3: TGTGCCAGCAGCTCCCGACTAGCGGGCGACCGATACGAGCAGTACTTC. Translation: CASSSRLAGDRYEQYF.

The rearrangement joins TRBV25-1 to TRBJ1-2; D is possibly TRBD1 (5 bases). Trimming stripped 4 bases from V and 8 bases from J, with 20 bases between. CDR1 and CDR2 from the germline V gene are MGHDK and SYGVNS. The CDR3 is 15 amino acids. The CDR3 loop is CASSGGLGEVWGYTF. In nucleotides, the CDR3 is TGTGCCAGCAGTGGGGGCCTCGGGGAGGTTTGGGGCTACACCTTC.

In its sample, this clone was seen once. The chain has TRBV19 and TRBJ2-2; 10 bases fit TRBD1. Unmatched junction bases numbered 9, after V lost 5 bases and J lost 6 bases. The CDR3 has 16 amino acids. CDR1 and CDR2 (germline): LNHDA, SQIVND (reference sequence). The DNA of the CDR3 is TGTGCCAGTAGTGTCCGACAGGGGGCGCCCCCCGGGGAGCTGTTTTTT. It codes for CASSVRQGAPPGELFF.